These T cell receptor beta chains were read from a single sample in a study of shared clonotypes between healthy human individuals. Sequencing was performed with immunoSEQ multiplex PCR; in TCRdb, only in-frame clones are kept and a portion is missing. In the table there are under 1,100,000 clones, around 75% of which are singletons. Sequencing was carried out using memory CD4+ T cells sorted from blood. Receptors were obtained from a man younger than 30 in good health. Both conserved end residues are part of each CDR3. A D gene is named only where the DNA matches it firmly. Expanded clones get a size class; other rows say once, few or many, or leave the size out.

abundance	v_gene	d_gene	j_gene	CDR3nt	CDR3aa
NA	TRBV19	NA	TRBJ1-6	TGTGCCAGCGGTGTTTCACCCCTCCACTTT	CASGVSPLHF
NA	TRBV4-3	TRBD2	TRBJ2-1	TGCGCCAGCAGCCAAGATTCGGCGGGAGGGCCGGGTGAGCAGTTCTTC	CASSQDSAGGPGEQFF
NA	TRBV9	TRBD1	TRBJ1-2	TGTGCCAGCAGCCTCTCCCAGACAGGGAAGGCCTATGGCTACACCTTC	CASSLSQTGKAYGYTF
once	TRBV11-2	TRBD1	TRBJ1-2	TGTGCCAGCAGTCCCCTCACGGGACAGGGGGCGAACTATGGCTACACCTTC	CASSPLTGQGANYGYTF
NA	TRBV5-1	NA	TRBJ2-5	TGCGCCAGCAGCTTGACAGGGAGAGAGACCCAGTACTTC	CASSLTGRETQYF
NA	TRBV6-1	NA	TRBJ1-1	TGTGCCAGCAGTGTAGTAGATAACACTGAAGCTTTCTTT	CASSVVDNTEAFF
NA	TRBV9	NA	TRBJ2-5	TGTGCCAGCAGCCCAAACCCCGGATGTCTGGGAGAGACCCAGTACTTC	CASSPNPGCLGETQYF
few	TRBV30	TRBD1	TRBJ1-6	TGTGCCTGGAGTGTGGGGACAGGGCATTTACCCCTCCACTTT	CAWSVGTGHLPLHF
NA	TRBV6-5	TRBD2	TRBJ2-7	TGTGCCAGCAGTTCTCAGGCTAGCGGGCCGTACGAGCAGTACTTC	CASSSQASGPYEQYF
once	TRBV11-3	TRBD1	TRBJ1-5	TGTGCCAGCAGCTTAGGGGGCTGGGTCAGGGGGATAAGTACTAATCAGCCCCAGCATTTT	CASSLGGWVRGISTNQPQHF
many	TRBV10-2	NA	TRBJ2-7	TGCGCCAGCAGTGCAAGTTGGTGGTCAGGGGAAGGGCACGAGCAGTACTTC	CASSASWWSGEGHEQYF
NA	TRBV7-2	NA	TRBJ2-3	TGTGCCAGCAACCGGGGCCTCCCCATGCCAGATACGCAGTATTTT	CASNRGLPMPDTQYF
NA	TRBV28	NA	TRBJ2-7	TGTGCCAGCATCCCCTCGGGGGCCCAGAGCTCCTACGAGCAGTACTTC	CASIPSGAQSSYEQYF
NA	TRBV7-3	NA	TRBJ2-3	TGTGCCAGCAGCTACACAGCCACAAGCACAGATACGCAGTATTTT	CASSYTATSTDTQYF
NA	TRBV28	NA	TRBJ1-2	TGTGCCAGCAGACCCCCATCAGGTGGCTACACCTTC	CASRPPSGGYTF
NA	TRBV30	TRBD1	TRBJ1-5	TGTGCCTGGAGGCAAGCAGGGGGCTTTGGCAATCAGCCCCAGCATTTT	CAWRQAGGFGNQPQHF
once	TRBV5-1	NA	TRBJ1-5	TGCGCCAGCAGCCCAAGGACCGGCAGCAATCAGCCCCAGCATTTT	CASSPRTGSNQPQHF
NA	TRBV7-2	NA	TRBJ2-2	TGTGCCAGCAGCTTACGAGGGACAGCGGGATCCGGGGAGCTGTTTTTT	CASSLRGTAGSGELFF
NA	TRBV7-7	NA	TRBJ2-5	TGTGCTAGCAGCCGGGACTTCCAAGAGACCCAGTACTTC	CASSRDFQETQYF
NA	TRBV27	NA	TRBJ2-3	TGTGCCAGCAGTTCCCCTCTCAGGGTAGATACGCAGTATTTT	CASSSPLRVDTQYF
NA	TRBV5-1	NA	TRBJ2-6	TGCGCCAGCAGCTCCAGGGAATCAGGGGCCAACGTCCTGACTTTC	CASSSRESGANVLTF
NA	TRBV9	NA	TRBJ1-5	TGTGCCAGCAGCGTAGGACAGACTCCCCTATGGCCCCAGCATTTT	CASSVGQTPLWPQHF
NA	TRBV29-1	NA	TRBJ1-2	TGCAGCGTTGAATTAGGGACGGAGAACTATGGCTACACCTTC	CSVELGTENYGYTF
NA	TRBV6-6	TRBD1	TRBJ2-7	TGTGCCAGCAGTTATTCCGGGACAGGGACCTACGAGCAGTACTTC	CASSYSGTGTYEQYF
few	TRBV1	NA	TRBJ2-7	TGCACCAGCAGCCAGGAGTGGAGGGGACACCTCTACGAGCAGTACTTC	CTSSQEWRGHLYEQYF
NA	TRBV4-3	NA	TRBJ2-2	TGCGCCAGCAGCCTTATTCAAGGCGGGGAGCTGTTTTTT	CASSLIQGGELFF
NA	TRBV7-2	TRBD1	TRBJ1-5	TGTGCCAGCAGCTTAGGGACAGGGCTTCAGCCCCAGCATTTT	CASSLGTGLQPQHF
NA	TRBV5-1	NA	TRBJ2-1	TGCGCCAGCAGCTCGGCGGACTACTACAATGAGCAGTTCTTC	CASSSADYYNEQFF
NA	TRBV7-7	NA	TRBJ2-3	TGTGCTAGCAGCTTAGGGGGCGGGGGAGCCACAGATACGCAGTATTTT	CASSLGGGGATDTQYF
NA	TRBV2	NA	TRBJ2-7	TGTGCCAGCAAGGCATCAGGCGAGCAGTACTTC	CASKASGEQYF
NA	TRBV9	NA	TRBJ1-3	TGTGCCAGCAGCCCTTTTCCCCCACACACCATATATTTT	CASSPFPPHTIYF
NA	TRBV4-1	NA	TRBJ1-3	TGCGCCAGCAGCCAAGGAGCAGGGAAGGGAGCAGGAAATACCATATATTTT	CASSQGAGKGAGNTIYF
NA	TRBV7-2	NA	TRBJ2-7	TGTGCCAGCAGCTCGCCGGGGTCGGGCACCTACGAGCAGTACTTC	CASSSPGSGTYEQYF
NA	TRBV5-1	NA	TRBJ2-1	TGCGCCAGCAGCGAGGGTATCCGGGAATTTTTGAATGAGCAGTTCTTC	CASSEGIREFLNEQFF
many	TRBV9	NA	TRBJ2-3	TGTGCCAGCAGCAGGGGTGGGGCCCAAAATACGCAGTATTTT	CASSRGGAQNTQYF
once	TRBV7-9	NA	TRBJ2-1	TGTGCCAGCAGTCCCCGACAGAGCTCCTACAATGAGCAGTTCTTC	CASSPRQSSYNEQFF
once	TRBV29-1	NA	TRBJ1-3	TGCAGCGTTGCGGTCTCTGGAAACACCATATATTTT	CSVAVSGNTIYF
few	TRBV9	NA	TRBJ2-3	TGTGCCAGCAGCGTAGAAATGGGGTACCCAGATACGCAGTATTTT	CASSVEMGYPDTQYF
NA	TRBV9	NA	TRBJ1-6	TGTGCCAGCAGCGGTTCAAATTCACCCCTCCACTTT	CASSGSNSPLHF
NA	TRBV5-4	TRBD2	TRBJ2-3	TGTGCCAGCAGCCCGGCGGCGGGAGCGCCCACAGATACGCAGTATTTT	CASSPAAGAPTDTQYF
NA	TRBV5-5	NA	TRBJ2-3	TGTGCCAGCAGCATCGGGGCGTTCGCAGATACGCAGTATTTT	CASSIGAFADTQYF
NA	TRBV25-1	NA	TRBJ1-2	TGTGCCAGCAGTGAGACGGATTTAAACTATGGCTACACCTTC	CASSETDLNYGYTF
NA	TRBV4-2	TRBD2	TRBJ2-2	TGTGCCAGCAGCCCCCGGGGGGATCTTTTAGTGCTGTTTTTT	CASSPRGDLLVLFF
NA	TRBV7-6	NA	TRBJ2-1	TGTGCCAGCGGGGGTGGTATGAGTGGTCGGAATGAGCAGTTCTTC	CASGGGMSGRNEQFF
NA	TRBV10-3	NA	TRBJ2-7	TGTGCCATCAGTGAGACTGTATCCTACGAGCAGTACTTC	CAISETVSYEQYF
NA	TRBV5-1	NA	TRBJ2-7	TGCGCCAGCAGCTTGGAGACGGGACCCTACGAGCAGTACTTC	CASSLETGPYEQYF
NA	TRBV2	NA	TRBJ1-1	TGTGCCAGCAGTGGCATCGAACAAGGGACTGAAGCTTTCTTT	CASSGIEQGTEAFF
NA	TRBV5-6	NA	TRBJ2-2	TGTGCCAGCAGCTTGCGTGGGGCAGGGGTACGCACCGGGGAGCTGTTTTTT	CASSLRGAGVRTGELFF
few	TRBV5-4	NA	TRBJ2-2	TGTGCCAGCAGCTTTCTACGGGCCTCCCTAGGGAACACCGGGGAGCTGTTTTTT	CASSFLRASLGNTGELFF
many	TRBV6-5	TRBD1	TRBJ2-1	TGTGCCAGCAGAATGGACAGGGGGCGCCTCAATGAGCAGTTCTTC	CASRMDRGRLNEQFF
few	TRBV6-5	TRBD2	TRBJ2-7	TGTGCCAGCAGGACGAGCGGGACCTACGAGCAGTACTTC	CASRTSGTYEQYF
NA	TRBV4-1	TRBD2	TRBJ2-3	TGCGCCAGCAGCGCACTAGCGGGGGGGTTTAGCACAGATACGCAGTATTTT	CASSALAGGFSTDTQYF
NA	TRBV4-3	TRBD2	TRBJ2-1	TGCGCCAGCAGCCAAGTGTACGGACTAGCCTACAATGAGCAGTTCTTC	CASSQVYGLAYNEQFF
NA	TRBV10-3	NA	TRBJ2-2	TGTGCCATCAGTGATTTGGAGAACACCGGGGAGCTGTTTTTT	CAISDLENTGELFF
NA	TRBV4-1	NA	TRBJ1-1	TGCGCCAGCAGCCAAGAGGGGGGATTCATGAACACTGAAGCTTTCTTT	CASSQEGGFMNTEAFF
NA	TRBV28	TRBD1	TRBJ1-2	TGTGCCAGCTGCAGGGGGGGACAGTTATATGGCTACACCTTC	CASCRGGQLYGYTF
NA	TRBV5-1	TRBD2	TRBJ2-7	TGCGCCAGCAGCCCTTCTTCTAGCGGGGGGAACTACGAGCAGTACTTC	CASSPSSSGGNYEQYF
NA	TRBV5-4	TRBD1	TRBJ1-6	TGTGCCAGCAGCCGGGACAGGGGAAATTCACCCCTCCACTTT	CASSRDRGNSPLHF
NA	TRBV30	NA	TRBJ1-6	TGTGCCTCACATAAGGACGCGCGCTCCTATAATTCACCCCTCCACTTT	CASHKDARSYNSPLHF